Listed here are 23 T cell receptor beta chains from one sample, sequenced in a study of beta chain features in type 1 diabetes. Study results and caveats: For Type 1 diabetes patients, all four CD4+ subsets carried TCRB CDR3s that were moderately but significantly shorter.

Expressed TCRB transcripts got sequenced, as all isolated RNA was reverse transcribed. The protocol was immunoSEQ multiplex PCR, while the TCRdb copy is restricted to in-frame clones and leaves out a portion. The sample holds 300,000 to 350,000 clones, roughly 13% seen once. The antigens these receptors bind are not known. Sequencing used naive CD4+ T cells from blood. These receptors were taken from a woman in her late teens or twenties with type 1 diabetes.

A few counts support this clone. This chain uses TRBV5-1 with TRBJ2-5; 7 bases align to TRBD1. The junction had 9 bases not matched to a gene; V was cut back by 0 bases and J by 4 bases. There are 16 residues in the CDR3. From germline, CDR1 is SGHRS and CDR2 YFSETQ. The CDR3 coding sequence is TGCGCCAGCAGCTTGGCCAGCGTGGCAGGGGGAGAGACCCAGTACTTC. Translating gives CASSLASVAGGETQYF.

The CDR3 loop reads CASSQQTNSYEQYV. The CDR3 DNA reads TGTGCCAGCAGCCAGCAAACTAATTCCTACGAGCAGTACGTC. The chain is built from TRBV5-4 and TRBJ2-7; unclear D gene. The V end was cut by 4 bases, the J end by 1 base, with 12 bases between. The CDR3 is 14 amino acids. The germline gives CDR1 SGHNT, CDR2 YYREEE (reference sequence).

This clone was found a few times. CDR3 in DNA: TGTGCCAGTAGGTCCGGGACTAGCGGGGTCGAGCAGTTCTTC. Encoded protein: CASRSGTSGVEQFF. The gene calls are TRBV19 and TRBJ2-1; 13 nucleotides match TRBD2. With V trimmed by 6 bases and J by 10 bases, 6 bases remained unmatched. Germline values: CDR1 LNHDA, CDR2 SQIVND (reference sequence). The CDR3 extends over 14 amino acids.

This clone turned up a few times. The chain links TRBV9 to TRBJ2-3, with a possible D match to TRBD2 (6 bases). CDR3 length: 16 residues. Trimming removed 4 bases from V and 6 bases from J, with 21 bases in between. Germline V gene data show CDR1 as SGDLS and CDR2 as YYNGEE. CDR3 DNA: TGTGCCAGCAGCCCCCGAGGAGGGCCTAATGCGGATACGCAGTATTTT. Protein product: CASSPRGGPNADTQYF.

The chain has TRBV29-1 and TRBJ2-5; the D gene is possibly TRBD2 (5 bases). The CDR3 is 13 amino acids. Trimming took off 6 bases at V and 4 bases at J, with 15 bases between the two ends. From germline, CDR1 is SQVTM and CDR2 ANQGSEA. The DNA for the CDR3 is TGCAGCGTCCTGCTTGCTAGCAGAGAGACCCAGTACTTC. Translation gives CSVLLASRETQYF. The entire variable domain, with the rest obtained from reference TRBV29-1 and TRBJ2-5, is as follows: SAVISQKPSRDICQRGTSLTIQCQVDSQVTMMFWYRQQPGQSLTLIATANQGSEATYESGFVIDKFPISRPNLTFSTLTVSNMSPEDSSIYLCSVLLASRETQYFGPGTRLLVL.

The chain links TRBV5-1 to TRBJ2-3; D might be TRBD2 (6 bases). Per the germline V gene, CDR1 is SGHRS and CDR2 is YFSETQ. The CDR3 extends over 14 amino acids. Trimming stripped 4 bases from V and 3 bases from J, with 12 bases between. The CDR3: CASSPGGGTDTQYF. DNA of the CDR3: TGCGCCAGCAGCCCCGGTGGAGGGACAGATACGCAGTATTTT.

This chain joins TRBV4-1 and TRBJ2-7; 16 bases align to TRBD2. This CDR3 comprises 16 residues. J was trimmed by 6 bases and V by 6 bases; bases with no gene match: 8. The V gene's germline CDR1 is MGHRA and CDR2 YSYEKL. The CDR3 reads CASRGLAGGPSLEQYV. In nucleotides, the CDR3 is TGCGCCAGCAGGGGACTAGCGGGAGGGCCATCTCTCGAGCAGTACGTC.

This clone was detected only a few times. V and J are TRBV2 and TRBJ2-4, with a possible D match to TRBD2 (6 bases). Trimming shortened V by 8 bases and J by 2 bases, and 10 bases separated the two germline ends. The CDR3 contains 13 residues. In germline, CDR1 is SNHLY, CDR2 FYNNEI. CDR3 in amino acids: CASGEVPKNIQYF. CDR3 nucleotides: TGTGCCAGCGGGGAGGTTCCCAAAAACATTCAGTACTTC.

The V and J genes are TRBV7-9 and TRBJ2-7; D is possibly TRBD1 (6 bases). The CDR3 covers 14 residues. Trimming cost V 3 bases and J 2 bases, with 11 bases left between them. The germline gives CDR1 SEHNR, CDR2 FQNEAQ (reference sequence). The DNA for the CDR3 is TGTGCCAGCAGCTTCCAAGGGACAACCTACGAGCAGTACTTC. This translates into CASSFQGTTYEQYF.

This clone has more than one count but fewer than ten. This rearrangement joins TRBV5-4 to TRBJ2-7; 9 bases are shared with TRBD2. The length of the CDR3 is 16 residues. The germline CDR1 and CDR2 sequences are SGHNT and YYREEE (reference sequence). With V trimmed by 0 bases and J by 2 bases, 6 bases remained unmatched. The CDR3 nucleotides are TGTGCCAGCAGCTTGGGTGGGGTAGCGGGGGCCTACGAGCAGTACTTC. This gives the protein CASSLGGVAGAYEQYF.

The chain couples TRBV28 to TRBJ2-5; D is unresolved. V was clipped by 7 bases and J by 3 bases, with 12 bases between them. The CDR3 consists of 13 residues. Germline V gene data show CDR1 as MDHEN and CDR2 as SYDVKM. The CDR3 DNA sequence: TGTGCCAGCAATGGGCAGCTTAAAGAGACCCAGTACTTC. It codes for CASNGQLKETQYF.

This clone came up a few times. This chain's CDR3 is CASSTDRVVTEAFF. The CDR3 bases are TGTGCCAGTAGTACGGACAGGGTCGTCACTGAAGCTTTCTTT. The V gene is TRBV19, the J gene TRBJ1-1; TRBD1 aligns across 8 bases. The germline gives CDR1 LNHDA, CDR2 SQIVND (reference sequence). The CDR3 extends over 14 amino acids. V gave up 4 bases and J gave up 4 bases; unmatched junction bases: 5.

The V and J genes are TRBV6-5 and TRBJ2-1; TRBD2 matches 11 bases. Trimming at V came to 6 bases and at J to 4 bases, leaving 5 bases not matched to a gene. The germline V gene encodes CDR1 MNHEY and CDR2 SVGAGI. This CDR3 region has 15 residues. The CDR3 nucleotides are TGTGCCAGCAGACCAAGACTAGCGGGATACAATGAGCAGTTCTTC. This sequence encodes CASRPRLAGYNEQFF.

Only a few counts were recorded for this clone. The chain uses TRBV9 and TRBJ1-1; TRBD1 matches at 10 bases. CDR3 length: 18 residues. The V gene end was trimmed by 0 bases and the J gene end by 6 bases; junction bases not matched to a gene: 14. CDR1 is SGDLS and CDR2 is YYNGEE in the germline V gene. The CDR3 nucleotides are TGTGCCAGCAGCGTAGGGAAGGGACAGGGGCAGCGTGGCGCTGAAGCTTTCTTT. Translation: CASSVGKGQGQRGAEAFF.

This clone was counted only a few times. The chain recombines TRBV6-1 with TRBJ1-5; weak D call: TRBD1 (6 bases). The V and J ends lost 4 bases and 6 bases respectively, with 16 bases between them. CDR3 length: 15 amino acids. Germline V gene sequence: CDR1 MNHNS, CDR2 SASEGT. The DNA for the CDR3 is TGTGCCAGCAGTGTCGATGGGACATGGACTCAGCCCCAGCATTTT. Protein: CASSVDGTWTQPQHF.

The gene calls are TRBV7-2 and TRBJ2-1, with 15 bases aligning to TRBD2. The germline CDR1 and CDR2 sequences are SGHTA and FQGNSA. This CDR3 is built from 15 residues. V was pared by 4 bases and J by 7 bases, with 2 bases of the junction left unmatched. The chain's CDR3 is CASSWTSGRANEQFF. The CDR3 DNA sequence: TGTGCCAGCAGCTGGACTAGCGGGAGGGCGAATGAGCAGTTCTTC.

The count of this clone is one. The chain couples TRBV2 to TRBJ2-5; 8 bases align to TRBD2. The CDR3 sequence is 12 residues long. The germline gives CDR1 SNHLY, CDR2 FYNNEI. Trimming removed 8 bases from V and 4 bases from J; junction bases left unmatched: 3. CDR3: CASRGGGETQYF. CDR3 coding DNA: TGTGCCAGCCGGGGGGGAGGAGAGACCCAGTACTTC.

A few counts support this clone. In the same sample, other DNA sequences code for this CDR3. CDR3 amino acids: CASSLVLQETQYF. The CDR3 nucleotides read TGTGCCAGCAGCTTAGTTCTCCAAGAGACCCAGTACTTC. The chain joins TRBV7-2 to TRBJ2-5; the D is unclear. The CDR3 runs 13 residues. CDR1 is SGHTA and CDR2 is FQGNSA in the germline V gene. V lost 1 base, J lost 1 base, and 4 bases lay in between.

The CDR3 protein is CASSPGGMNTEAFF. The CDR3 region has the DNA TGTGCCAGCAGCCCCGGAGGCATGAACACTGAAGCTTTCTTT. The chain uses TRBV5-6 and TRBJ1-1, with D unresolved. The CDR3 totals 14 residues. Germline V gene sequence: CDR1 SGHDT, CDR2 YYEEEE. V dropped 4 bases and J dropped 0 bases, with 10 bases sitting between them.

This clone has just a few counts. The chain is built from TRBV7-9 and TRBJ2-5; D is ambiguous. CDR3 length: 14 amino acids. CDR1 is SEHNR and CDR2 is FQNEAQ in the germline V gene (reference sequence). Trimming took 1 base from V and 4 from J, leaving 10 bases between them. CDR3 sequence reads: CASSLGQAPETQYF. CDR3 DNA sequence: TGTGCCAGCAGCTTAGGTCAGGCACCAGAGACCCAGTACTTC.

This chain links TRBV11-2 with TRBJ2-1; TRBD1 aligns across 11 bases. V shed 5 bases, J shed 9 bases, and the junction held 9 bases outside the gene matches. The CDR3 loop spans 15 amino acids. CDR1 SGHAT and CDR2 FQNNGV come from the germline V gene. CDR3 residues: CASSAGTGGLSEQFF. The CDR3 DNA follows: TGTGCCAGCAGCGCCGGGACAGGGGGACTTAGTGAGCAGTTCTTC.

In this sample, this clone turned up a few times. A read error may account for a junction end that differs from germline. J is TRBJ2-5 and V is TRBV18, with 8 bases lining up with TRBD1. The CDR3 contains 14 residues. The germline gives CDR1 KGHSH, CDR2 LQKENI. The CDR3 DNA sequence: TGTGCCAGCTCACCGCAGAGAAACCGGGACAGGTGGCACTTC. This gives the protein CASSPQRNRDRWHF.

This clone came up a few times. V usage is TRBV18 and J usage is TRBJ1-4; a weak D match, TRBD1 (5 bases). The CDR3 has 14 amino acids. Deletions cut 6 bases from V and 7 bases from J, with 15 bases between. The V gene's germline CDR1 is KGHSH and CDR2 LQKENI. This chain's CDR3 is CASSPVGQGEKLFF. The CDR3 coding sequence is TGTGCCAGCTCCCCGGTGGGGCAGGGTGAAAAACTGTTTTTT.